The TCR beta chain described here comes from a study of T-cell reconstitution after alpha-beta-depleted transplantation in children (dated by TCRdb to 2016 to 2018). In the study overall: T-cell immune reconstitution after TCRalphabeta/CD19-depleted allogeneic hematopoietic cell transplantation in children was quantitatively tracked in the study by means of TCR repertoire profiling.

Per the publication, the treatment or condition label means: allogeneic hematopoietic cell transplantation with graft depleted of TCRalphabeta T cells and CD19 B cells. The children who served as transplant recipients had been given grafts of TCRalphabeta/CD19-depleted allogeneic hematopoietic cells. The library was made by PCR. Sequenced on an Illumina HiSeq 2500. Molecular barcoding was employed in the preparation of TCR libraries, with unique molecular identifiers being used to normalize TCRbeta repertoire quantification. The raw public reads went through TCRdb reprocessing: fastp at Q25, MiXCR clone calling, in-frame beta chains kept. For every CDR3 protein sequence, its rows merge into one entry that carries the most common genes and DNA. The sample profile shows more than 200,000 distinct CDR3 sequences; roughly 25% of them were found once. The top ten clonotypes cover roughly 2.6% of the sample.

The CDR3 has 16 amino acids, counting the end cysteine and phenylalanine. CDR3 DNA is the only sequence kept; it has 48 bases, read in frame from the first base. The germline V gene encodes CDR1 SGHTA and CDR2 FQGTGA. The germline V and J ends show losses of 6 bases and 3 bases respectively, and no gene match explains 10 bases of the junction. As for this clonotype: There is no known antigen for this receptor. Per-nucleotide qualities are absent, and no much larger clonotype sits a single base away.

General study outcomes and caveats: In some patients, high TCRbeta diversity at day 60 was attributed to recipient T cells and intrathymic progenitors that had survived conditioning. The frequencies of hyperexpanded clones fell over the following months, and after one year, T-cell counts and TCRbeta diversity were mostly attributed to newly produced T cells. Apparently early alphabetaT-cell count recovery about two months after transplant reportedly relied on only several hundred rapidly expanded clones derived from non-depleted graft cells.

The TCR sequence derives from a girl aged 2 to 10 with Fanconi anemia, due to receive a stem cell transplant. The chain employs TRBV7-3 and TRBJ2-1, and 8 junctional nucleotides match TRBD1. Material: PBMCs, obtained before TCRalphabeta/CD19-depleted stem cell transplant. CDR3 reads: CASRYRRDRFYNEQFF. The DNA sequence reads TGTGCCAGCAGGTACAGGCGGGACAGGTTCTACAATGAGCAGTTCTTC.